What follows describes a single TCR beta chain. TCRdb keeps only in-frame clones here, not all; method: immunoSEQ multiplex PCR. The sample includes about 190,000 clones, 70% to 90% of them seen just once. These data are taken from a study of blood T cell repertoires in COVID-19. This CDR3 has 15 residues. V gave up 6 bases and J gave up 1 base, with 12 bases separating them. In germline, CDR1 is SGHTA, CDR2 FQGTGA. Sequenced material: peripheral blood. The V and J genes are TRBV7-3 and TRBJ2-2, with D possibly matching TRBD2 (6 bases). The receptor was derived from a woman aged 70-85 years with active or convalescent COVID-19. The CDR3 DNA follows: TGTGCCAGCAGGGCGGGTAGCGGGAACACCGGGGAGCTGTTTTTT. Encoded protein: CASRAGSGNTGELFF.